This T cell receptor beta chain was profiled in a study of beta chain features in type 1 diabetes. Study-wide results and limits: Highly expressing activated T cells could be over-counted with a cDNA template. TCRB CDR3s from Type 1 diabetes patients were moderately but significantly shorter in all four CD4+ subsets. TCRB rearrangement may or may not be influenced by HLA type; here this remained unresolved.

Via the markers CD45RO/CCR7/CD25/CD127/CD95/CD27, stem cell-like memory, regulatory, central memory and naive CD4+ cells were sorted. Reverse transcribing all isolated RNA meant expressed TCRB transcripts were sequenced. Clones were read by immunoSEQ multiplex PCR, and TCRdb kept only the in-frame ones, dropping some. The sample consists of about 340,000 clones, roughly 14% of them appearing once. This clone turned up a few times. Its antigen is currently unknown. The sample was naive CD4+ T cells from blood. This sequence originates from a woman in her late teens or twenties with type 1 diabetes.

The chain's CDR3 is CASSDRTDYGYTF. CDR3 sequence (DNA): TGTGCCAGCAGTGACCGGACAGACTATGGCTACACCTTC. The chain carries TRBV2 and TRBJ1-2; D perhaps matches TRBD1 (6 bases). V lost 3 bases, J lost 3 bases, and 8 bases lay in between. This CDR3 is 13 amino acids long. Germline-derived CDR1 and CDR2 are SNHLY and FYNNEI.